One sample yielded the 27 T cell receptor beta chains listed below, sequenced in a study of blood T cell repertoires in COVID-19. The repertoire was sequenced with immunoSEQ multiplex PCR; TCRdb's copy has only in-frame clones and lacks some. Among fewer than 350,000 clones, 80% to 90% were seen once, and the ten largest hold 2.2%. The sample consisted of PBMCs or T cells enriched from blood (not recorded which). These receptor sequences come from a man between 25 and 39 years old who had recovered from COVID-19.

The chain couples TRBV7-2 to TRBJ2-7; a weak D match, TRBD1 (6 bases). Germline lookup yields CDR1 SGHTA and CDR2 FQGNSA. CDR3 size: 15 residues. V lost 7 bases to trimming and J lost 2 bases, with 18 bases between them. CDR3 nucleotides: TGTGCCAGCACCCTGGGGGCGCCAGGACCCTACGAGCAGTACTTC. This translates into CASTLGAPGPYEQYF. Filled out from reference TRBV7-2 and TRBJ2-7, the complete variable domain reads GAGVSQSPSNKVTEKGKDVELRCDPISGHTALYWYRQSLGQGLEFLIYFQGNSAPDKSGLPSDRFSAERTGGSVSTLTIQRTQQEDSAVYLCASTLGAPGPYEQYFGPGTRLTVT.

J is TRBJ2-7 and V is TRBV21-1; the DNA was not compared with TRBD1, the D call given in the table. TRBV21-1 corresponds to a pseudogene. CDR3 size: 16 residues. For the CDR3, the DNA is TGTGCCAGCAGCAGGTATGACAGGGATGAGGACTGCGAGCAGTACTTC. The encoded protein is CASSRYDRDEDCEQYF.

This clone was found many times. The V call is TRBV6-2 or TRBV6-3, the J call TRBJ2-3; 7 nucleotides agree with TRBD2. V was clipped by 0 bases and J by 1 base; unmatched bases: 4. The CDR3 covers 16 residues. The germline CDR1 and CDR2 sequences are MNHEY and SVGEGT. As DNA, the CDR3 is TGTGCCAGCAGTTACTCGGCGGGGGAAGGCACAGATACGCAGTATTTT. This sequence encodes CASSYSAGEGTDTQYF.

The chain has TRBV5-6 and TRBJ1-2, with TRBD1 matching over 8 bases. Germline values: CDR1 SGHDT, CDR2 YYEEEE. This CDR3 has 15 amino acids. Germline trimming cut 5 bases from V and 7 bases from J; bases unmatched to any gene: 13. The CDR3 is CASRTGTGFLGGYTF. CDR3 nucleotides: TGTGCCAGCAGAACCGGGACAGGATTCCTTGGTGGCTACACCTTC.

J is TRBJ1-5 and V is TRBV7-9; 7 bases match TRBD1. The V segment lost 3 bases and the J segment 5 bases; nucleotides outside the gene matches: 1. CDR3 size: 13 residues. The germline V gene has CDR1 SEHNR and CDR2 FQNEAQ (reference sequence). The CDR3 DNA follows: TGTGCCAGCAGCTTCCAGGGGGATCAGCCCCAGCATTTT. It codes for CASSFQGDQPQHF.

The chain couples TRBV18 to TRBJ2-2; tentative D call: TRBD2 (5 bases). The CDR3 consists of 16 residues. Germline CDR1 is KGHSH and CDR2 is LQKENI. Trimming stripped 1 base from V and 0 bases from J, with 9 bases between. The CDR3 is CASSPLGETNTGELFF. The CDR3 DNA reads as TGTGCCAGCTCACCACTCGGGGAGACGAACACCGGGGAGCTGTTTTTT.

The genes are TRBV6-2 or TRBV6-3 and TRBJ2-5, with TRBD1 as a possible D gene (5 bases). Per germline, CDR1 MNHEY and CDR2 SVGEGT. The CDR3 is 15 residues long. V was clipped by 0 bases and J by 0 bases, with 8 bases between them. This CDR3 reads CASSYSRQYQETQYF. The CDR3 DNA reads TGTGCCAGCAGTTACTCGAGACAGTACCAAGAGACCCAGTACTTC.

The CDR3 spells CASSLSLAGAYNEQFF. The CDR3 bases are TGTGCCAGCAGCTTATCCTTAGCGGGGGCCTACAATGAGCAGTTCTTC. The rearrangement links TRBV7-9 to TRBJ2-1, with 9 nucleotides matching TRBD2. Trimming took 2 bases from V and 2 from J; bases not matched to a gene: 4. Per the germline V gene, CDR1 is SEHNR and CDR2 is FQNEAQ (reference sequence). The CDR3 consists of 16 residues. Full variable domain (missing parts from reference TRBV7-9 and TRBJ2-1): DTGVSQNPRHKITKRGQNVTFRCDPISEHNRLYWYRQTLGQGPEFLTYFQNEAQLEKSRLLSDRFSAERPKGSFSTLEIQRTEQGDSAMYLCASSLSLAGAYNEQFFGPGTRLTVL.

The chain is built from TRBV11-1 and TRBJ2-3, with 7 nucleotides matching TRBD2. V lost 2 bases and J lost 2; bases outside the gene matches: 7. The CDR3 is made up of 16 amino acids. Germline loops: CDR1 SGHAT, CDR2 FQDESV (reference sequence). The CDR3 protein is CASSLRASGSTDTQYF. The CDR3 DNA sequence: TGTGCCAGCAGCTTAAGGGCTAGCGGATCCACAGATACGCAGTATTTT.

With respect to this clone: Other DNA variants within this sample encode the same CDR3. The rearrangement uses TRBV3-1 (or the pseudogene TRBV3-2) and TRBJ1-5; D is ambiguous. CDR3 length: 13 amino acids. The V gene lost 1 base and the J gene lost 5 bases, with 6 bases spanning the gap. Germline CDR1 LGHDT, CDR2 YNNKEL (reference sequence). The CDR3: CASSQGRDQPQHF. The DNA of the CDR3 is TGTGCCAGCAGCCAAGGGAGAGATCAGCCCCAGCATTTT.

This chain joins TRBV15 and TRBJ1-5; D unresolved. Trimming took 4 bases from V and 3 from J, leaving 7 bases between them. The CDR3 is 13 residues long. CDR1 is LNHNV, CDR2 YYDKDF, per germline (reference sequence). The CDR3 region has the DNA TGTGCCACCAGCATACAGCTCAATCAGCCCCAGCATTTT. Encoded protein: CATSIQLNQPQHF.

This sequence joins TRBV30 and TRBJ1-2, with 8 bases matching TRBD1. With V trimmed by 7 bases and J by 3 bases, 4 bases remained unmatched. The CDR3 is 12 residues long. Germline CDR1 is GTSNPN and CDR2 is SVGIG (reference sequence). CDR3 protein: CASTTGDYGYTF. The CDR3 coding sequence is TGTGCCTCCACGACAGGGGACTATGGCTACACCTTC.

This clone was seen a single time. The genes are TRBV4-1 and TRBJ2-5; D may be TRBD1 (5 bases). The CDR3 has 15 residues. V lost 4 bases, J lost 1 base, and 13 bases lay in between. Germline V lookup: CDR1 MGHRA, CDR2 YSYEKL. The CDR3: CASSPGRQAQETQYF. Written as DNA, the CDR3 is TGCGCCAGCAGCCCAGGGCGGCAGGCCCAAGAGACCCAGTACTTC.

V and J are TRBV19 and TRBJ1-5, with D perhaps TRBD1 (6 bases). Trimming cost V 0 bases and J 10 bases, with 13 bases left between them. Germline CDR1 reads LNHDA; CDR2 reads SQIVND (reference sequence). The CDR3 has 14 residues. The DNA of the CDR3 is TGTGCCAGTAGTATAGATCGGACAGCCGGACCCCAGCATTTT. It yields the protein CASSIDRTAGPQHF.

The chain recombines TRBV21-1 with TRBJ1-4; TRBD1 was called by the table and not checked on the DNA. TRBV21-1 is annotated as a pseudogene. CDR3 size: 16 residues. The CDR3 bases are TGTGCCAGCAGCAAAGTCAGTGCCAGGGATTACGAAAAACTGTTTTTT. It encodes CASSKVSARDYEKLFF.

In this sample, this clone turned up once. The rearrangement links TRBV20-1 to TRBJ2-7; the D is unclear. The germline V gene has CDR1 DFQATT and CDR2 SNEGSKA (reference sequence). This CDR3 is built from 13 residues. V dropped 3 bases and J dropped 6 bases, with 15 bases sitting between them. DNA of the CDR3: TGCAGTGCTAGTGGGGTCGTAGCTAGCGAGCAGTACTTC. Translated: CSASGVVASEQYF.

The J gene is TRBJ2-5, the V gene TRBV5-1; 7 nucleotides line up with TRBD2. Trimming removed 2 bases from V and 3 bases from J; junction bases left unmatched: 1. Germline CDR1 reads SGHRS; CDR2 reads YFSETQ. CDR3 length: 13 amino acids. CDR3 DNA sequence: TGCGCCAGCAGCTTAGCGGGGAAAGAGACCCAGTACTTC. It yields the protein CASSLAGKETQYF.

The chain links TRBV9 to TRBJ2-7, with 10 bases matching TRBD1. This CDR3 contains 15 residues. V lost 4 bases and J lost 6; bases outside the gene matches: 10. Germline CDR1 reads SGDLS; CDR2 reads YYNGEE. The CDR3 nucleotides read TGTGCCAGCAGCCAATACCCGGGACAGGGGCCCGAGCAGTACTTC. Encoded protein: CASSQYPGQGPEQYF.

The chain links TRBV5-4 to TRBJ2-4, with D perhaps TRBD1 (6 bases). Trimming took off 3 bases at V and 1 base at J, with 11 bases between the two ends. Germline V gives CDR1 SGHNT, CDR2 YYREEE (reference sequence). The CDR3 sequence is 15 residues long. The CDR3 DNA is TGTGCCAGCAGCTCCAGGGGTAGGGCCAAAAACATTCAGTACTTC. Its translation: CASSSRGRAKNIQYF.

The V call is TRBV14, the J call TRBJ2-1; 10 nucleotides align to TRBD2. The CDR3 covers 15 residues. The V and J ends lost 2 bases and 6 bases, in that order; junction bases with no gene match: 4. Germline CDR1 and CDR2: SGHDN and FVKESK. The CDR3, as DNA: TGTGCCAGCAGCCAATGGCCTAGCGGGGGCAATGAGCAGTTCTTC. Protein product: CASSQWPSGGNEQFF. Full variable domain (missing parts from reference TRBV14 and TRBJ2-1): EAGVTQFPSHSVIEKGQTVTLRCDPISGHDNLYWYRRVMGKEIKFLLHFVKESKQDESGMPNNRFLAERTGGTYSTLKVQPAELEDSGVYFCASSQWPSGGNEQFFGPGTRLTVL.

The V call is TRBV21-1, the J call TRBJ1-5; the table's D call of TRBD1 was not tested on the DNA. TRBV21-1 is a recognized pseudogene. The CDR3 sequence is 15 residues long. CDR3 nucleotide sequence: TGTGCCAGCAGCAAAACCGGGACAGCCGATCAGCCCCAGCATTTT. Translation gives CASSKTGTADQPQHF.

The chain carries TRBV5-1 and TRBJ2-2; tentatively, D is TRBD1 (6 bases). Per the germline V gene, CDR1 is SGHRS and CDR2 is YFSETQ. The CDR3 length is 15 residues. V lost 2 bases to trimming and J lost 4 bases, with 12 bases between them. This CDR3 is CASSFGQGPTGELFF. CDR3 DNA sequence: TGCGCCAGCAGCTTTGGGCAGGGGCCCACCGGGGAGCTGTTTTTT.

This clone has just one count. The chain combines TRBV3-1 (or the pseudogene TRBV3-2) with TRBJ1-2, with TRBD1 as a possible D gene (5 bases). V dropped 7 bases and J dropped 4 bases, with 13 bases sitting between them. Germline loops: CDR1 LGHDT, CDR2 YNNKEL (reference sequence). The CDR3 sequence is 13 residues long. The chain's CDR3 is CASTPGHGYGYTF. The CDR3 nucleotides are TGTGCCAGCACCCCAGGACACGGCTATGGCTACACCTTC.

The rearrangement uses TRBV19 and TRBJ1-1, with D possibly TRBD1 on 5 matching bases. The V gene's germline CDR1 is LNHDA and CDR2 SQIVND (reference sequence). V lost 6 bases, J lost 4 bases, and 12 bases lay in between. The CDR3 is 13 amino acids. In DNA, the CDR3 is TGTGCCAGTAGGAGGGCCGGGGGCACTGAAGCTTTCTTT. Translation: CASRRAGGTEAFF.

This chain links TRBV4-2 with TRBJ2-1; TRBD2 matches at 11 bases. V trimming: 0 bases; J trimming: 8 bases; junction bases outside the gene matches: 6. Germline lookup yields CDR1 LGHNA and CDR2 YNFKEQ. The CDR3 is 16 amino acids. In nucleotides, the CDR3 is TGTGCCAGCAGCCAAGATGGTAGCGGGGGGGCCGATGAGCAGTTCTTC. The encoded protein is CASSQDGSGGADEQFF.

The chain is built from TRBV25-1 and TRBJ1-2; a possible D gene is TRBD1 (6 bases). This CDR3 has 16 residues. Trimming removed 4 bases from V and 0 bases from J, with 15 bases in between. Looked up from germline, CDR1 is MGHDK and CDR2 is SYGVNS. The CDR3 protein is CASSARTDYSNYGYTF. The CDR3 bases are TGTGCCAGCAGTGCCCGGACAGATTATTCTAACTATGGCTACACCTTC.

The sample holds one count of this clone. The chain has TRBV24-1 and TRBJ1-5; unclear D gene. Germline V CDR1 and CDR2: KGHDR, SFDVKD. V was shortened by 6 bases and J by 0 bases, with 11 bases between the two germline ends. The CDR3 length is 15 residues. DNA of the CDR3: TGTGCCACCAGTCTTGATGAGGATAGCAATCAGCCCCAGCATTTT. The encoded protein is CATSLDEDSNQPQHF.